The TCR beta chain under discussion was sequenced for a study of human T cells and chemical hapten exposure. This clonotype came up a few times. TCRdb reprocessed the RACE reads via MiXCR and lists one record per CDR3 protein. The data hold 300,000 to 450,000 distinct CDR3 sequences, with approximately 5.1% observed a single time. Germline V gene lookup returns CDR1 MDHEN and CDR2 SYDVKM. The CDR3 is 15 residues long. With 5 bases removed from V and 6 bases from J, the gap between germline ends came to 20 bases. Time point of the sample: patch test 1, 2 weeks after DPC sensitization. Treatment denoted: therapeutic diphenylcyclopropenone sensitization with weekly scalp DPC.

The chain has TRBV28 and TRBJ2-7, with D unresolved. Sequenced material: whole blood, taken in connection with sensitization to the hapten diphenylcyclopropenone (DPC). The clonotype was recovered from a woman aged 45-59 years with alopecia areata. Some clones in this sample may be carry-over from other donors' samples. The CDR3 coding sequence is TGTGCCAGCAGTACGACTGTTCCCTCTCCAGTCGAGCAGTACTTC. It yields the protein CASSTTVPSPVEQYF.